These 26 T cell receptor beta chains came from one sample sequenced in a study of spatial heterogeneity in lung cancer. TCRdb ran MiXCR on the 5' RACE reads and lists one entry per CDR3 protein. The profile covers about 48,000 distinct CDR3 sequences, with under 6% appearing a single time and around 10% taken by the ten largest. As for time point: sample taken at primary tumor resection. Whole RNA, isolated from tumor, nontumor lung or frozen PBMC, was sequenced without prior sorting. This material consisted of PBMCs, taken at surgery. These receptors all stem from a male donor with early-stage non-small cell lung cancer.

This clonotype is medium-sized within its sample. The gene calls are TRBV4-1 and TRBJ2-7; possibly TRBD2 for D (5 bases). Trimming took off 7 bases at V and 0 bases at J, with 13 bases between the two ends. The CDR3 has 14 amino acids. The germline V gene encodes CDR1 MGHRA and CDR2 YSYEKL. The CDR3 DNA reads as TGCGCCAGCAAAAACGGGGTGAACTCCTACGAGCAGTACTTC. Residues: CASKNGVNSYEQYF.

The chain has TRBV2 and TRBJ2-1, with 11 bases fitting TRBD2. The CDR3 has 14 amino acids. V lost 7 bases, J lost 2 bases, and 1 base stayed unmatched. CDR1 and CDR2 (germline): SNHLY, FYNNEI. The CDR3 DNA reads TGTGCCAGCATGGGACTAGCGGCCTACAATGAGCAGTTCTTC. Protein sequence: CASMGLAAYNEQFF. The full variable domain, in which reference TRBV2 and TRBJ2-1 provide the parts outside the CDR3, is EPEVTQTPSHQVTQMGQEVILRCVPISNHLYFYWYRQILGQKVEFLVSFYNNEISEKSEIFDDQFSVERPDGSNFTLKIRSTKLEDSAMYFCASMGLAAYNEQFFGPGTRLTVL.

This clonotype came up many times. V and J are TRBV3-1 and TRBJ2-1; 10 bases agree with TRBD2. Trimming removed 0 bases from V and 4 bases from J; junction bases left unmatched: 3. The CDR3 spans 16 residues. Germline CDR1 is LGHDT and CDR2 is YNNKEL (reference sequence). The CDR3 DNA sequence: TGTGCCAGCAGCCAAGAAGCGGGAGGGTTTTACAATGAGCAGTTCTTC. Protein: CASSQEAGGFYNEQFF.

This clonotype was detected ten times or more. This sequence joins TRBV5-1 and TRBJ2-4; 7 positions agree with TRBD1. The germline gives CDR1 SGHRS, CDR2 YFSETQ. With 6 bases clipped from V and 1 base from J, the junction kept 4 bases outside the gene matches. This CDR3 contains 14 residues. The CDR3 protein is CASNGDSAKNIQYF. The CDR3 nucleotides read TGCGCCAGCAACGGGGACAGTGCCAAAAACATTCAGTACTTC.

There are many counts of this clonotype. The chain combines TRBV25-1 with TRBJ2-1, with 11 bases aligning to TRBD2. CDR3 size: 15 residues. Trimming at V came to 7 bases and at J to 9 bases, leaving 11 bases not matched to a gene. The germline gives CDR1 MGHDK, CDR2 SYGVNS. CDR3 loop: CASTDSGRALGEQFF. CDR3 in DNA: TGTGCCAGCACCGATAGCGGGAGGGCCCTTGGTGAGCAGTTCTTC.

This clonotype was counted ten times or more. The CDR3 sequence: CASNEVRETGYTF. In nucleotides, the CDR3 is TGTGCCAGCAACGAAGTCAGGGAGACTGGCTACACCTTC. The J gene is TRBJ1-2, the V gene TRBV2; D possibly corresponds to TRBD1 (5 bases). The germline V gene has CDR1 SNHLY and CDR2 FYNNEI. This CDR3 contains 13 residues. The ends were cut back, 7 bases at V and 7 bases at J, with 16 bases in the middle.

There are many counts of this clonotype. CDR3: CASSRQGQPPDTQYF. DNA of the CDR3: TGCGCCAGCAGCCGACAGGGCCAACCACCAGATACGCAGTATTTT. The chain couples TRBV4-1 to TRBJ2-3; 7 bases are a match to TRBD1. The CDR3 length is 15 residues. V dropped 4 bases and J dropped 4; count of bases not matched to a gene: 8. Germline loops: CDR1 MGHRA, CDR2 YSYEKL.

This clonotype was seen repeatedly, ten times or more. The V call is TRBV4-1, the J call TRBJ1-2; D remains unclear. Trimming shortened V by 1 base and J by 7 bases, and 13 bases separated the two germline ends. This CDR3 is built from 14 residues. The germline V gene encodes CDR1 MGHRA and CDR2 YSYEKL. CDR3 region: CASSQAPAGFGYTF. CDR3 DNA sequence: TGCGCCAGCAGCCAAGCCCCCGCAGGCTTTGGCTACACCTTC.

The gene calls are TRBV10-3 and TRBJ2-7, with a tentative D call TRBD2 (6 bases). Trimming cost V 4 bases and J 2 bases, with 15 bases left between them. CDR3 length: 15 amino acids. Germline CDR1 and CDR2: ENHRY and SYGVKD. CDR3 coding DNA: TGTGCCATCAGTGGTTTGAGACTAGGACCCTACGAGCAGTACTTC. Residues: CAISGLRLGPYEQYF.

The chain recombines TRBV27 with TRBJ2-2; maybe TRBD1 (6 bases). CDR3 size: 14 residues. Germline values: CDR1 MNHEY, CDR2 SMNVEV (reference sequence). Trimming shortened V by 5 bases and J by 5 bases, and 12 bases separated the two germline ends. For the CDR3, the DNA is TGTGCCAGCAGTCCGGGACATCCGACCGGGGAGCTGTTTTTT. This encodes CASSPGHPTGELFF.

This clonotype was seen many times. V is TRBV2 and J is TRBJ1-4; 7 bases map to TRBD1. J gave up 16 bases and V 5 bases, and 13 bases lay outside the gene matches. From germline, CDR1 is SNHLY and CDR2 FYNNEI. The CDR3 spans 13 residues. CDR3 sequence (DNA): TGTGCCAGCAGTTTAAACCTCCGGGACAGAGGGTTTTTT. This encodes CASSLNLRDRGFF.

This clonotype was observed at least ten times. The V call is TRBV20-1, the J call TRBJ2-3; 14 bases map to TRBD2. This CDR3 contains 15 residues. Germline values: CDR1 DFQATT, CDR2 SNEGSKA (reference sequence). Unmatched junction bases numbered 4, after V lost 4 bases and J lost 4 bases. DNA for the CDR3: TGCAGTGCTACCGGGACTAGCGGGAGACCAGATACGCAGTATTTT. This translates into CSATGTSGRPDTQYF.

This clonotype appeared many times. The chain has TRBV5-1 and TRBJ2-1; TRBD2 is a possible D gene (6 bases). V gave up 0 bases and J gave up 5 bases, with 12 bases separating them. From germline, CDR1 is SGHRS and CDR2 YFSETQ. The CDR3 has 15 amino acids. The CDR3 is CASSLGPSENNEQFF. As DNA, the CDR3 is TGCGCCAGCAGCTTGGGGCCTAGCGAAAACAATGAGCAGTTCTTC. The full variable domain, its missing parts supplied by reference TRBV5-1 and TRBJ2-1, is KAGVTQTPRYLIKTRGQQVTLSCSPISGHRSVSWYQQTPGQGLQFLFEYFSETQRNKGNFPGRFSGRQFSNSRSEMNVSTLELGDSALYLCASSLGPSENNEQFFGPGTRLTVL.

This clonotype was seen at least ten times. This rearrangement joins TRBV7-2 to TRBJ2-5; D might be TRBD1 or TRBD2, each matching 5 bases. There are 13 residues in the CDR3. V dropped 7 bases and J dropped 5 bases, with 14 bases sitting between them. Looked up from germline, CDR1 is SGHTA and CDR2 is FQGNSA. The CDR3, as DNA: TGTGCCAGCAACACCGGGACCAGGGAGACCCAGTACTTC. It is translated as CASNTGTRETQYF.

This chain connects TRBV20-1 to TRBJ2-7; D is perhaps TRBD1 (6 bases). Trimming removed 7 bases from V and 6 bases from J, with 22 bases in between. Germline values: CDR1 DFQATT, CDR2 SNEGSKA (reference sequence). The CDR3 is 14 residues long. For the CDR3, the DNA is TGCAGTGTTCCGAAGGGACAACTATCCCTCGAGCAGTACTTC. Amino acids: CSVPKGQLSLEQYF.

This clonotype showed up many times. The chain carries TRBV11-2 and TRBJ1-2; D is uncertain. This CDR3 comprises 15 residues. CDR1 is SGHAT, CDR2 FQNNGV, per germline. The V end lost 4 bases, the J end lost 0 bases, and 12 bases lay between the germline ends. The CDR3 coding sequence is TGTGCCAGCAGCTCTGTCCGGGGTTCTAACTATGGCTACACCTTC. Its translation: CASSSVRGSNYGYTF. Supplemented by reference TRBV11-2 and TRBJ1-2, the full variable domain reads EAGVAQSPRYKIIEKRQSVAFWCNPISGHATLYWYQQILGQGPKLLIQFQNNGVVDDSQLPKDRFSAERLKGVDSTLKIQPAKLEDSAVYLCASSSVRGSNYGYTFGSGTRLTVV.

The chain recombines TRBV7-3 with TRBJ1-5; weak D call: TRBD1 (5 bases). CDR3 length: 13 residues. Germline lookup yields CDR1 SGHTA and CDR2 FQGTGA. Between the trimmed V and J ends, which lost 0 bases and 7 bases, there was a span of 7 bases. Here the CDR3 reads CASSLTGPQPQHF. The CDR3 nucleotides are TGTGCCAGCAGCTTAACGGGGCCACAGCCCCAGCATTTT.

This clonotype came up many times. The chain employs TRBV20-1 and TRBJ1-4, with D uncertain. Trimming stripped 0 bases from V and 0 bases from J, with 8 bases between. CDR3 size: 15 residues. CDR1 is DFQATT, CDR2 SNEGSKA, per germline (reference sequence). CDR3 sequence (DNA): TGCAGTGCTAGAGATCGGGTTGCAACTAATGAAAAACTGTTTTTT. This translates into CSARDRVATNEKLFF.

This clonotype was counted many times. The rearrangement links TRBV19 to TRBJ1-2; D unclear. CDR1 and CDR2 from the germline V gene are LNHDA and SQIVND (reference sequence). The CDR3 covers 11 residues. V shed 4 bases and J shed 8 bases, with 8 bases lying between them. CDR3 DNA: TGTGCCAGTAGTACGACCTCAGGCTACACCTTC. Amino acids: CASSTTSGYTF.

V usage is TRBV11-2 and J usage is TRBJ2-5; TRBD2 is a possible D gene (6 bases). Germline CDR1 is SGHAT and CDR2 is FQNNGV. CDR3 length: 13 amino acids. Trimming removed 8 bases at V and 6 bases at J, with 16 bases between. The CDR3 nucleotides are TGTGCCAGCTCCCATAGCGGCCTTAAGACCCAGTACTTC. It yields the protein CASSHSGLKTQYF. Using reference TRBV11-2 and TRBJ2-5 for the parts outside the CDR3, the full variable domain is EAGVAQSPRYKIIEKRQSVAFWCNPISGHATLYWYQQILGQGPKLLIQFQNNGVVDDSQLPKDRFSAERLKGVDSTLKIQPAKLEDSAVYLCASSHSGLKTQYFGPGTRLLVL.

There are many counts of this clonotype. The chain has TRBV4-1 and TRBJ1-1; tentatively, D is TRBD1 (6 bases). The CDR3 has 14 amino acids. The germline gives CDR1 MGHRA, CDR2 YSYEKL. Trimming pared 1 base from V and 7 bases from J, leaving 13 bases between. CDR3 nucleotide sequence: TGCGCCAGCAGCCAAGCCGGGACATCCAGTGAAGCTTTCTTT. Protein sequence: CASSQAGTSSEAFF.

This clonotype was recorded at least ten times. The chain uses TRBV5-4 and TRBJ2-5; perhaps TRBD1 as D (6 bases). Looked up from germline, CDR1 is SGHNT and CDR2 is YYREEE (reference sequence). V was clipped by 0 bases and J by 6 bases, with 12 bases between them. The CDR3 runs to 14 residues. The CDR3 reads CASSLDRVGQTQYF. CDR3 sequence (DNA): TGTGCCAGCAGCTTGGACAGGGTAGGACAGACCCAGTACTTC.

This clonotype has at least ten counts. The gene calls are TRBV13 and TRBJ1-1; 12 bases agree with TRBD1. Germline V gene data show CDR1 as PRHDT and CDR2 as FYEKMQ (reference sequence). The CDR3 covers 15 residues. Trimming at V came to 7 bases and at J to 7 bases, leaving 10 bases not matched to a gene. In DNA, the CDR3 is TGTGCCAGCAAAGGGACAGGGGGCAGACAAGGTGAAGCTTTCTTT. It translates to CASKGTGGRQGEAFF. Supplemented by reference TRBV13 and TRBJ1-1, the full variable domain reads AAGVIQSPRHLIKEKRETATLKCYPIPRHDTVYWYQQGPGQDPQFLISFYEKMQSDKGSIPDRFSAQQFSDYHSELNMSSLELGDSALYFCASKGTGGRQGEAFFGQGTRLTVV.

This clonotype was counted at least ten times. The chain carries TRBV20-1 and TRBJ2-1; 11 nucleotides line up with TRBD2. Unmatched junction bases numbered 9, after V lost 2 bases and J lost 9 bases. The V gene's germline CDR1 is DFQATT and CDR2 SNEGSKA (reference sequence). This CDR3 spans 15 amino acids. CDR3 region: CSARSPTSGRPEQFF. The CDR3 coding sequence is TGCAGTGCTAGATCGCCTACTAGCGGGAGACCTGAGCAGTTCTTC.

Ten or more counts support this clonotype. The chain joins TRBV5-5 to TRBJ2-5, with D uncertain. CDR1 and CDR2 (germline): SGHKS, YYEKEE (reference sequence). Trimming removed 5 bases at V and 6 bases at J, with 14 bases between. The CDR3 runs to 13 residues. CDR3 coding DNA: TGTGCCAGCAGGAACCGATTGGGGAAGACCCAGTACTTC. Its protein is CASRNRLGKTQYF.

A note on this clonotype: A read error may be the cause here, since a much bigger clone is one base away. This chain connects TRBV6-5 to TRBJ1-3; D is possibly TRBD1 (6 bases). The CDR3 contains 14 residues. Germline V CDR1 and CDR2: MNHEY, SVGAGI. For the CDR3, the DNA is TGTGTCAGCAGTTACGACGGGGGCGGAAACACCATATATTTT. Its translation: CVSSYDGGGNTIYF.